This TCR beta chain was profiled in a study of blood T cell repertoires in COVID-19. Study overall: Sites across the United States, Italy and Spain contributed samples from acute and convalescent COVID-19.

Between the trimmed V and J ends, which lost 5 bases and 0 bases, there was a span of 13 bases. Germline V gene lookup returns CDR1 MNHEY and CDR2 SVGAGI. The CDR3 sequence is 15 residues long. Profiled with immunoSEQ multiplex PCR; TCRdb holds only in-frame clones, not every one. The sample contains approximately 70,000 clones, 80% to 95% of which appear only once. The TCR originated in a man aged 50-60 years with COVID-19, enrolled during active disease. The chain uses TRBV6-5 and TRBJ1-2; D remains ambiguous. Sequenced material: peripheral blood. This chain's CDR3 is CASSLWRDSNYGYTF. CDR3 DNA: TGTGCCAGCAGTCTGTGGAGAGACTCTAACTATGGCTACACCTTC.